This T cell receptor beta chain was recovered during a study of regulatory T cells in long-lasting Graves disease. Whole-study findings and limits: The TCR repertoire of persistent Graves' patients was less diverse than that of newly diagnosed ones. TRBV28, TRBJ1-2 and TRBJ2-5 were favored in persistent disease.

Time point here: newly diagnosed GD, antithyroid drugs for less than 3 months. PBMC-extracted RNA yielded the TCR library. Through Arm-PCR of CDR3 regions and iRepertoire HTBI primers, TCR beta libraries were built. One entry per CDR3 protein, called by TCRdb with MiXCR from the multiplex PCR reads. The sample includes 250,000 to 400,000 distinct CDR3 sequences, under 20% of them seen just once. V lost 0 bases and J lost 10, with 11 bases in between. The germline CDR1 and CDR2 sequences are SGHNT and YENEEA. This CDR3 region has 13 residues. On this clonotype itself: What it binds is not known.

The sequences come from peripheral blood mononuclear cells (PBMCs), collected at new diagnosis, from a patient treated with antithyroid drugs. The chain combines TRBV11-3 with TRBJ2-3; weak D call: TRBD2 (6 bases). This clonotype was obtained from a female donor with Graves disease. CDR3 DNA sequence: TGTGCCAGCAGCTTAGAGGTGGCTAGCGCGCAGTATTTT. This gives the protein CASSLEVASAQYF.